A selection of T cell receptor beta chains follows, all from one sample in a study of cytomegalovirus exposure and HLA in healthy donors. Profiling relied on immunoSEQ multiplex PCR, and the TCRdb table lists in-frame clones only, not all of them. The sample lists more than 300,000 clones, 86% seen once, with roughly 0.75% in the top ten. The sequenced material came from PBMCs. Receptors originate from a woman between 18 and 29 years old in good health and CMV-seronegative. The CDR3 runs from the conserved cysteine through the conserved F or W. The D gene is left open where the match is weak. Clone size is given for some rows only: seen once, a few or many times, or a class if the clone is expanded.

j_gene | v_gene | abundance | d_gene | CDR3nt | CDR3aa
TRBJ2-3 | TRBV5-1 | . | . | TGCGCCAGCAGCCCCGGGTTGAAAGGTGATACGCAGTATTTT | CASSPGLKGDTQYF
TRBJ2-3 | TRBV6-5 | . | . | TGTGCCAGCAGTTACTCGGCGGGTGCGCAGTATTTT | CASSYSAGAQYF
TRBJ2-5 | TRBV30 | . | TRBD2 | TGTGCCTGGAGTCAACTAGCGGGAGGAATATTTTACCAAGAGACCCAGTACTTC | CAWSQLAGGIFYQETQYF
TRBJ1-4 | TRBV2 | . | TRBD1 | TGTGCCAGCAGTGATGGGCAGGGGGTTTTATCTAATGAAAAACTGTTTTTT | CASSDGQGVLSNEKLFF
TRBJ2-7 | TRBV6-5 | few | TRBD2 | TGTGCCAGCACCCCCTCCGGGACTAGCGGCGAGCAGTACTTC | CASTPSGTSGEQYF
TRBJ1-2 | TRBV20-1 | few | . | TGCAGTGCTAGAGACGGGACACAAGGAGACTTC | CSARDGTQGDF
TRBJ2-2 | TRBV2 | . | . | TGTGCCAGCAGTGTCGAGGGAAACACCGGGGAGCTGTTTTTT | CASSVEGNTGELFF
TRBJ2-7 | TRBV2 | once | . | TGTGCCATCACCGACAGGAGTTCCTACGAGCAGTACTTC | CAITDRSSYEQYF
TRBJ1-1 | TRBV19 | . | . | TGTGCCAGTAGTATGTGGGGAGCTGAAGCTTTCTTT | CASSMWGAEAFF
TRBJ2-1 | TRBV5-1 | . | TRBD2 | TGCGCCAGCAGCTTGGCCAGAGCGGGAGGTTACAATGAGCAGTTCTTC | CASSLARAGGYNEQFF
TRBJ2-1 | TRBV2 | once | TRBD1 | TGTGCCAGCAGTGGGAACAGGGGGTATAACAATGAGCAGTTCTTC | CASSGNRGYNNEQFF
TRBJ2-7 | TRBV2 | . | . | TGTGCCAGCAGTTACACAGGAGCCTACGAGCAGTACTTC | CASSYTGAYEQYF
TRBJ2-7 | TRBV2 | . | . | TGTGCCAGCAGTTCCACCTACGAGCAGTACTTC | CASSSTYEQYF
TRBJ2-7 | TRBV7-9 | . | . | TGTGCCAGCAGCAGCTTATTGGTAACAGGCAACTACGAGCAGTACTTC | CASSSLLVTGNYEQYF
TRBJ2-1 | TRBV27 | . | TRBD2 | TGTGCCACCGCGGGAGGGTTTGAGCAGTTCTTC | CATAGGFEQFF
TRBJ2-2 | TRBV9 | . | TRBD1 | TGTGCCAGCAGCACCCACCGGGACAGATCGAACACCGGGGAGCTGTTTTTT | CASSTHRDRSNTGELFF
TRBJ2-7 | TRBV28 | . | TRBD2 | TGTGCCAGCAGTTCAACTAGCGGGTCAACCTCCTACGAGCAGTACTTC | CASSSTSGSTSYEQYF
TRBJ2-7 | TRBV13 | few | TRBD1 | TGTGCCAGCAGCCAAGCCGGGACAGGGTATTCCGAGCAGTACTTC | CASSQAGTGYSEQYF
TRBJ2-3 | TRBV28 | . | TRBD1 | TGTGCCAGCAGCCCAACAGGGGGCTCTAGCACAGATACGCAGTATTTT | CASSPTGGSSTDTQYF
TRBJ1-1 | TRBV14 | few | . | TGTGCCAGCAGCCAAAAGGCAGGGAACATGAACACTGAAGCTTTCTTT | CASSQKAGNMNTEAFF
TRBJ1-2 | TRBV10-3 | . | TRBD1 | TGTGCCATCAGTGACCAAAGTCCGGGACAGGGCACCTATGGCTACACCTTC | CAISDQSPGQGTYGYTF
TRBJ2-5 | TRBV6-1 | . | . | TGTGCCAGCAGCACAAGTGTAGCAGAGACCCAGTACTTC | CASSTSVAETQYF